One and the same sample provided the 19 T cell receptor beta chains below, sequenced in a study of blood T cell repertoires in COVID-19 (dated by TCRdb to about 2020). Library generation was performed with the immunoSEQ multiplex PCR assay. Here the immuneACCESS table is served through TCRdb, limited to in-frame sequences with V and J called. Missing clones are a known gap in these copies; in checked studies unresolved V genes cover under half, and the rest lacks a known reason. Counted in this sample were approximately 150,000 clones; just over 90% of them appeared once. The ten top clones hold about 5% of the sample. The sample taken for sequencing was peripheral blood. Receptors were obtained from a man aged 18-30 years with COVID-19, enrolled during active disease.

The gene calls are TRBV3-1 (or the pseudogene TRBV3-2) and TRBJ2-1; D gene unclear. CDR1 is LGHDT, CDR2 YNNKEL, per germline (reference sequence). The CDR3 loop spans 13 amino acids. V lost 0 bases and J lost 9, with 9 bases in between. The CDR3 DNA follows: TGTGCCAGCAGCCAAGAAAGAGCTTTTGAGCAGTTCTTC. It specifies CASSQERAFEQFF.

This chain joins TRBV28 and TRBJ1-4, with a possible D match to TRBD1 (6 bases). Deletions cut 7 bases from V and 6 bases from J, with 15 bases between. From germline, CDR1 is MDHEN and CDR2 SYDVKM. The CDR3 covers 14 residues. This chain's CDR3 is CASINRVGDEKLFF. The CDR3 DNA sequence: TGTGCCAGCATAAACAGGGTCGGAGATGAAAAACTGTTTTTT.

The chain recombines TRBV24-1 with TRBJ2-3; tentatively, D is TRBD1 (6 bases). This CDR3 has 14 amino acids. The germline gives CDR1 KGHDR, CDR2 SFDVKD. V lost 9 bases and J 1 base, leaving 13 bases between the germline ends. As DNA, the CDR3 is TGTGCCACCGCCAAGGGGGACGGCACAGATACGCAGTATTTT. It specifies CATAKGDGTDTQYF.

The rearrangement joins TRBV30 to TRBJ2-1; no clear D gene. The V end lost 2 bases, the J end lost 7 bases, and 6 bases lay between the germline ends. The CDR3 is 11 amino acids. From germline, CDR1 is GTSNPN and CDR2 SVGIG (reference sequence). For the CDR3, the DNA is TGTGCCTGGAGTTTAGTGAATGAGCAGTTCTTC. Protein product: CAWSLVNEQFF.

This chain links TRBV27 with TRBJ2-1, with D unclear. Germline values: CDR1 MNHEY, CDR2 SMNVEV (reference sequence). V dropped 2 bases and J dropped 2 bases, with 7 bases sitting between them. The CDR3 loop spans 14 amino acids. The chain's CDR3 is CASSLTGPYNEQFF. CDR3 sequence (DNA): TGTGCCAGCAGTTTAACCGGTCCCTACAATGAGCAGTTCTTC.

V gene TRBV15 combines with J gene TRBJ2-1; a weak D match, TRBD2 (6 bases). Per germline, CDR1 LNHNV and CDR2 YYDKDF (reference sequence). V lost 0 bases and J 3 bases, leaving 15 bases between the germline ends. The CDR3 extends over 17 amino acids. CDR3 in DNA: TGTGCCACCAGCAGAGATCCCCTCGGGGGAATCTACAATGAGCAGTTCTTC. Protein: CATSRDPLGGIYNEQFF. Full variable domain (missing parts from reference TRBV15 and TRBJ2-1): DAMVIQNPRYQVTQFGKPVTLSCSQTLNHNVMYWYQQKSSQAPKLLFHYYDKDFNNEADTPDNFQSRRPNTSFCFLDIRSPGLGDTAMYLCATSRDPLGGIYNEQFFGPGTRLTVL.

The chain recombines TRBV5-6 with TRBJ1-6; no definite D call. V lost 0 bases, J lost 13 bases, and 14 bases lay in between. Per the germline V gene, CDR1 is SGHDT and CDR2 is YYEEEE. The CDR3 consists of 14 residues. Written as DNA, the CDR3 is TGTGCCAGCAGCTTGGGTTCCCCAGATAATCCCCTCCACTTT. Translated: CASSLGSPDNPLHF.

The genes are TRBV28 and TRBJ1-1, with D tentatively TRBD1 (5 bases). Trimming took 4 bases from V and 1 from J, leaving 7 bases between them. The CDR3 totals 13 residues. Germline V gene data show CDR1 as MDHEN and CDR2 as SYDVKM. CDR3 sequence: CASSSTENTEAFF. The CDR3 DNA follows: TGTGCCAGCAGTTCGACAGAGAACACTGAAGCTTTCTTT. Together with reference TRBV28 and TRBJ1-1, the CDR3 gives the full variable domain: DVKVTQSSRYLVKRTGEKVFLECVQDMDHENMFWYRQDPGLGLRLIYFSYDVKMKEKGDIPEGYSVSREKKERFSLILESASTNQTSMYLCASSSTENTEAFFGQGTRLTVV.

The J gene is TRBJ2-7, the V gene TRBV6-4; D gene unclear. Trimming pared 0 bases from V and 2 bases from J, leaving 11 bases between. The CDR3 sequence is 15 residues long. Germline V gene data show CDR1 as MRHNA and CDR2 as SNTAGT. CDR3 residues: CASSDSTGYPYEQYF. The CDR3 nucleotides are TGTGCCAGCAGTGACTCGACCGGGTATCCCTACGAGCAGTACTTC.

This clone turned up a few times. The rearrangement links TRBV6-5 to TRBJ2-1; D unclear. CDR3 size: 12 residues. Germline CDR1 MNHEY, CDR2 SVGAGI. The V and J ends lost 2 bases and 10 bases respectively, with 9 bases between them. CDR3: CASSYGSQEQFF. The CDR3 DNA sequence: TGTGCCAGCAGTTACGGCTCCCAGGAGCAGTTCTTC.

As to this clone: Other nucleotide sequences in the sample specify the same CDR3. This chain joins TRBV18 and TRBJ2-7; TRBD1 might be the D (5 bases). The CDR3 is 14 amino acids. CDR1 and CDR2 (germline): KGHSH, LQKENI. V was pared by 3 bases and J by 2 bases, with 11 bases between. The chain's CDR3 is CASSPGQGPYEQYF. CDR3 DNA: TGTGCCAGCTCACCGGGGCAGGGCCCCTACGAGCAGTACTTC.

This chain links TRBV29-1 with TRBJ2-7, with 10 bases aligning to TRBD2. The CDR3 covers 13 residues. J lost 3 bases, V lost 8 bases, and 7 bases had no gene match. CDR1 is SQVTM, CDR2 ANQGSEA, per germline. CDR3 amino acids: CSSWTSGDYEQYF. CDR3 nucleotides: TGCAGCAGCTGGACTAGCGGTGACTACGAGCAGTACTTC.

CDR3 in DNA: TGTGCCAGCAGCTTGGCGTCCGGCAGGAGGGTGAGCTCTGGAAACACCATATATTTT. Its translation: CASSLASGRRVSSGNTIYF. The chain carries TRBV7-9 and TRBJ1-3, with no clear D. V was clipped by 3 bases and J by 0 bases, with 21 bases between them. Germline loops: CDR1 SEHNR, CDR2 FQNEAQ (reference sequence). This CDR3 is 19 amino acids long.

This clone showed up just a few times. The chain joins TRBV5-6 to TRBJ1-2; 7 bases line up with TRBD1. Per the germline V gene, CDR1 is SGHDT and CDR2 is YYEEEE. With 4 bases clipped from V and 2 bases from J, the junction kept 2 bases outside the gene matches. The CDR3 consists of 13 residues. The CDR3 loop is CASSTQGNYGYTF. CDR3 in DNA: TGTGCCAGCAGCACACAGGGGAACTATGGCTACACCTTC.

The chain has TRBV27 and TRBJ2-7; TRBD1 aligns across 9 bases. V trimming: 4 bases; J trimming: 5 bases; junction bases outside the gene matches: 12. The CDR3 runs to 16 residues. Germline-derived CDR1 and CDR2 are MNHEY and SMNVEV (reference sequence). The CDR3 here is CASSSYRDRETDEQYF. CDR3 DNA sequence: TGTGCCAGCAGTTCCTACCGGGACAGGGAGACGGACGAGCAGTACTTC.

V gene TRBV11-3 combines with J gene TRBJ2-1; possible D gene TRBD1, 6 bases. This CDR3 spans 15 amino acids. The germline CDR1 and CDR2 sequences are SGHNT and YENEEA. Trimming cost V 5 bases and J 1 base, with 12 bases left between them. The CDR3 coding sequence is TGTGCCAGCAGCGGGCACAGGGTTTCCTACAATGAGCAGTTCTTC. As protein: CASSGHRVSYNEQFF.

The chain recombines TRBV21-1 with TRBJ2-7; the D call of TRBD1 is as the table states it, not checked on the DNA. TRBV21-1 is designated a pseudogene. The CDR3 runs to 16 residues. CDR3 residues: CASSKESGTGLGEQYF. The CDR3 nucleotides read TGTGCCAGCAGCAAAGAATCCGGGACAGGGCTAGGGGAGCAGTACTTC.

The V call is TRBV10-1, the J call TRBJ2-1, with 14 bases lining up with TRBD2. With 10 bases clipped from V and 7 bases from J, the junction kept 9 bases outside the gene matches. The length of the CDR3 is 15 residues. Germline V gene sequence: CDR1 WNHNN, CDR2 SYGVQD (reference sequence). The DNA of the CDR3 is TGCGCCACCGCGACTAGCGGGAGGGCGGGAAATGAGCAGTTCTTC. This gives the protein CATATSGRAGNEQFF.

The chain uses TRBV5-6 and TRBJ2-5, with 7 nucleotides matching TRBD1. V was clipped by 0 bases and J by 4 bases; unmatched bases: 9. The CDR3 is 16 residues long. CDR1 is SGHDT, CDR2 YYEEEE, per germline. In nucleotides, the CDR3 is TGTGCCAGCAGCTTGGCCGGACAGGTGGGAACAGAGACCCAGTACTTC. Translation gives CASSLAGQVGTETQYF. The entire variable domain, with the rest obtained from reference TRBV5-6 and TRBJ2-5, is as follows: DAGVTQSPTHLIKTRGQQVTLRCSPKSGHDTVSWYQQALGQGPQFIFQYYEEEERQRGNFPDRFSGHQFPNYSSELNVNALLLGDSALYLCASSLAGQVGTETQYFGPGTRLLVL.